This record concerns one T cell receptor beta chain sequence. What it binds is not known. The sample is drawn from a study of T-cell reconstitution after alpha-beta-depleted transplantation in children. Study-wide findings and caveats: From newly produced T cells came most of the T-cell counts and diversity one year after transplant.

A library of TCRbeta sequences, prepared with unique molecular identifiers, was generated. TCRdb reprocessed the PCR reads with MiXCR, giving one entry per CDR3 protein. The profile shows approximately 430,000 distinct CDR3 sequences, 15% to 20% of them singletons. Germline trimming cut 6 bases from V and 2 bases from J; bases unmatched to any gene: 14. Germline V CDR1 and CDR2: SGHVS, FNYEAQ. This CDR3 has 19 residues. The TCR was taken from a boy younger than two who had a stem cell transplant for Wiskott-Aldrich syndrome, so the T cells may come from the graft donor. The sequencing used PBMCs, mostly from graft donor cells, collected 360 days after TCRalphabeta/CD19-depleted stem cell transplant. The V gene is TRBV7-6, the J gene TRBJ2-3; 13 bases match TRBD2. DNA for the CDR3: TGTGCCAGCAGTTTATCTGGAGCGGGACTAGCGGGACTCACAGATACGCAGTATTTT. Protein: CASSLSGAGLAGLTDTQYF.